The T cell receptor (beta chain) under discussion was sequenced for a study of cytomegalovirus exposure and HLA in healthy donors. This clone was seen a few times. Primers for the PCR totalled 60 Vbeta and 13 Jbeta. Generated by immunoSEQ multiplex PCR, the TCRdb table keeps only in-frame clones and is missing some. The data show more than 110,000 clones, around 70% seen once. Sequenced sample: PBMCs. This TCR derives from a woman aged 55-70 years in good health and CMV-seropositive.

In DNA form, the CDR3 reads TGTGCCAGCAGACCGGGAGACAGTTGGCCCTCTAACACTGAAGCTTTCTTT. Protein sequence: CASRPGDSWPSNTEAFF. This sequence joins TRBV9 and TRBJ1-1; a weak D match, TRBD1 (5 bases). The germline V gene has CDR1 SGDLS and CDR2 YYNGEE. The CDR3 spans 17 residues. V gave up 5 bases and J gave up 2 bases, with 22 bases separating them.